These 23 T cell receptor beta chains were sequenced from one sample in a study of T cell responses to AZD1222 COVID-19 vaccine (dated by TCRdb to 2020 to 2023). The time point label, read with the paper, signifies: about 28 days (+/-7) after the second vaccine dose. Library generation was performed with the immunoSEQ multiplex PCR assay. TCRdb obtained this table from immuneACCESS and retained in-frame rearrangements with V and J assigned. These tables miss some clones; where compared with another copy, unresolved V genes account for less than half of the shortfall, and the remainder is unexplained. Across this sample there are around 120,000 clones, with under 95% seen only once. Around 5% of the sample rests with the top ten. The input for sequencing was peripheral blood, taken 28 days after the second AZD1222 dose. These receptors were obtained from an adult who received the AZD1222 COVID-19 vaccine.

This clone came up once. CDR3 nucleotide sequence: TGTGCCAGCGATGGCGGCAGTGCCATCGACTACACCTTC. This sequence encodes CASDGGSAIDYTF. The rearrangement links TRBV25-1 to TRBJ1-2; no clear D. V was shortened by 8 bases and J by 10 bases, with 20 bases between the two germline ends. The CDR3 has 13 amino acids. Germline V CDR1 and CDR2: MGHDK, SYGVNS.

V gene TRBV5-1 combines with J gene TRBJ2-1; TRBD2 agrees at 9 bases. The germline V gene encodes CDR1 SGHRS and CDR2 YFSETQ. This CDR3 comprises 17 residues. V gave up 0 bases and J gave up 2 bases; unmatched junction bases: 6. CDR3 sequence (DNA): TGCGCCAGCAGCTTGGTGCCTAGCGGGGAGCCCTACAATGAGCAGTTCTTC. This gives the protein CASSLVPSGEPYNEQFF.

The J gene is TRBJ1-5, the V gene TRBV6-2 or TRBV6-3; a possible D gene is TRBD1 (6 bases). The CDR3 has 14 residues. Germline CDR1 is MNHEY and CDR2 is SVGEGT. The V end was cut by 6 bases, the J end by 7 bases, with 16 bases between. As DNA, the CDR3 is TGTGCCAGCAGCGATAGAGGGGGGAGACAGCCCCAGCATTTT. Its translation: CASSDRGGRQPQHF.

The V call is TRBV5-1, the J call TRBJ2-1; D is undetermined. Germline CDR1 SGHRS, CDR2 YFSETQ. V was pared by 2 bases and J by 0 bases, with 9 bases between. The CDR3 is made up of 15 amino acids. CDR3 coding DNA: TGCGCCAGCAGCTTTTTACAGTTCTCCTACAATGAGCAGTTCTTC. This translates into CASSFLQFSYNEQFF. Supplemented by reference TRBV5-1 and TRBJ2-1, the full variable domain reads KAGVTQTPRYLIKTRGQQVTLSCSPISGHRSVSWYQQTPGQGLQFLFEYFSETQRNKGNFPGRFSGRQFSNSRSEMNVSTLELGDSALYLCASSFLQFSYNEQFFGPGTRLTVL.

CDR3 protein: CASSPRIRQGGSGELFF. The CDR3 bases are TGTGCCAGCAGTCCACGAATCAGACAGGGCGGGTCCGGGGAGCTGTTTTTT. This rearrangement joins TRBV6-6 to TRBJ2-2; TRBD1 matches at 7 bases. The CDR3 is made up of 17 amino acids. Germline values: CDR1 MNHNY, CDR2 SVGAGI (reference sequence). V lost 5 bases to trimming and J lost 6 bases; unmatched junction nucleotides: 15.

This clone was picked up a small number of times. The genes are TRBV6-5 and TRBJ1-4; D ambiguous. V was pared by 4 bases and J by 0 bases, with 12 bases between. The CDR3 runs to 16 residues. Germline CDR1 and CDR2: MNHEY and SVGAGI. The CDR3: CASSSNTRATNEKLFF. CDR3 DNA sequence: TGTGCCAGCAGTTCTAATACTCGTGCAACTAATGAAAAACTGTTTTTT.

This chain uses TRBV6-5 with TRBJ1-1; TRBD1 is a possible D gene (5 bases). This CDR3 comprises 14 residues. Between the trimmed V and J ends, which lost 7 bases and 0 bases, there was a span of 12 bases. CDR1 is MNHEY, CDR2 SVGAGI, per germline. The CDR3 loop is CASTLGGLNTEAFF. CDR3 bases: TGTGCCAGCACCTTGGGGGGGTTGAACACTGAAGCTTTCTTT.

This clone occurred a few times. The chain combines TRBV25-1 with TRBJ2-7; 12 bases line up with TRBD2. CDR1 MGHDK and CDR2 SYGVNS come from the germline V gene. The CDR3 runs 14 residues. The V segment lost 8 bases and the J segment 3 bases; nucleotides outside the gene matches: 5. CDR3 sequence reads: CASGTTSGSYEQYF. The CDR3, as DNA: TGTGCCAGCGGCACGACTAGCGGGAGCTACGAGCAGTACTTC.

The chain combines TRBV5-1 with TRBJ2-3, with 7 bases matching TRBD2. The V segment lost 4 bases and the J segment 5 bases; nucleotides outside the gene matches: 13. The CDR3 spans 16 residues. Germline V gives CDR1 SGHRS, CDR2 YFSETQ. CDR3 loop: CASSVGREGRGDTQYF. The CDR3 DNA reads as TGCGCCAGCAGCGTCGGAAGGGAGGGAAGGGGAGATACGCAGTATTTT. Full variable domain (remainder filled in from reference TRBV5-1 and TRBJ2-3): KAGVTQTPRYLIKTRGQQVTLSCSPISGHRSVSWYQQTPGQGLQFLFEYFSETQRNKGNFPGRFSGRQFSNSRSEMNVSTLELGDSALYLCASSVGREGRGDTQYFGPGTRLTVL.

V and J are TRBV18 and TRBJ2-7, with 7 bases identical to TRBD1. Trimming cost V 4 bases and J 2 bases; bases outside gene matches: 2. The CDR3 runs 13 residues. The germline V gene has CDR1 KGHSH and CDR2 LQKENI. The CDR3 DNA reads TGTGCCAGCTCACGGGACAGAGCCTACGAGCAGTACTTC. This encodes CASSRDRAYEQYF.

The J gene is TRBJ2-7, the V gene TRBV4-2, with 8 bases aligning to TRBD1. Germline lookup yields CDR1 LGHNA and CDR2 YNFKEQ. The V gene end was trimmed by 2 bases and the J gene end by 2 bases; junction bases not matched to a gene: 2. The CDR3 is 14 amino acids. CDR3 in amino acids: CASSQSGQAYEQYF. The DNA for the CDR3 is TGTGCCAGCAGCCAATCGGGACAGGCCTACGAGCAGTACTTC.

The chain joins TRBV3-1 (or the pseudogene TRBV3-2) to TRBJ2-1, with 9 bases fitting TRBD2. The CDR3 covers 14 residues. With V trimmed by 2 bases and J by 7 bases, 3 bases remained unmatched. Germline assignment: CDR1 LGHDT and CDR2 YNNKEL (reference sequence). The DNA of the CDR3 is TGTGCCAGCAGCCAACCTAGCGGGGTTAATGAGCAGTTCTTC. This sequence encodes CASSQPSGVNEQFF.

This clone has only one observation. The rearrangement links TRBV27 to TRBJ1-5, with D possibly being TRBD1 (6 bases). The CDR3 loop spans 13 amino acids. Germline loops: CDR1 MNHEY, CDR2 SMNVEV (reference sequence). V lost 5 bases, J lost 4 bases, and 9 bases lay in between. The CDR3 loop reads CASSRTGNQPQHF. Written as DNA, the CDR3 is TGTGCCAGCAGTCGTACAGGGAATCAGCCCCAGCATTTT.

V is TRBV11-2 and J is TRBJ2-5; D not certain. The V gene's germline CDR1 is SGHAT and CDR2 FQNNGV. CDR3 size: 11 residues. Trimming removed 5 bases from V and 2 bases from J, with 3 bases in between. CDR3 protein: CASSQQETQYF. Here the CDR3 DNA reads TGTGCCAGCAGCCAACAAGAGACCCAGTACTTC.

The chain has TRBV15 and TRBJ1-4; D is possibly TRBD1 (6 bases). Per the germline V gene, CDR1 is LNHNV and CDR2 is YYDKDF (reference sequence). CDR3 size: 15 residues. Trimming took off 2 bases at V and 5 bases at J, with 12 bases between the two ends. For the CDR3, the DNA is TGTGCCACCAGCAGAACAGGGTCCCTAAATGAAAAACTGTTTTTT. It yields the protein CATSRTGSLNEKLFF. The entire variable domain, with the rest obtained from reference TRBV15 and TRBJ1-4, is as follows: DAMVIQNPRYQVTQFGKPVTLSCSQTLNHNVMYWYQQKSSQAPKLLFHYYDKDFNNEADTPDNFQSRRPNTSFCFLDIRSPGLGDTAMYLCATSRTGSLNEKLFFGSGTQLSVL.

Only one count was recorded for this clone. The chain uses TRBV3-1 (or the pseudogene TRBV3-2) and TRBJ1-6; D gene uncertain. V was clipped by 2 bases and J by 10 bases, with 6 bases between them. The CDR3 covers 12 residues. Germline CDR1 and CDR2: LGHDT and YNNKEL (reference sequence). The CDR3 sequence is CASSQSGSPLHF. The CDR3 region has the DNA TGTGCCAGCAGCCAATCCGGGTCACCCCTCCACTTT.

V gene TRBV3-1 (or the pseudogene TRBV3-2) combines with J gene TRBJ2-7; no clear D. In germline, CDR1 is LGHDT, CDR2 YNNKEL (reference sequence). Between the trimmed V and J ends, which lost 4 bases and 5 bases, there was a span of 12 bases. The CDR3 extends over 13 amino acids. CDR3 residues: CASSLAEYHEQYF. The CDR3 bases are TGTGCCAGCAGCCTAGCCGAATATCACGAGCAGTACTTC.

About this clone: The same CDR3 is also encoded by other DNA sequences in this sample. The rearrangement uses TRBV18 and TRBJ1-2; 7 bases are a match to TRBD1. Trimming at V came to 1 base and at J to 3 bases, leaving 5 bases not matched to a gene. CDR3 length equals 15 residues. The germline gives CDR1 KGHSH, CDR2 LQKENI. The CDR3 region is CASSPLPGGDYGYTF. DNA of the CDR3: TGTGCCAGCTCACCACTCCCAGGGGGGGACTATGGCTACACCTTC.

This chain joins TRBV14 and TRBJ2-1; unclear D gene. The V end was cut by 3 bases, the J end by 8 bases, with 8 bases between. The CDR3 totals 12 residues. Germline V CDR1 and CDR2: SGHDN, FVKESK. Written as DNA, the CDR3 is TGTGCCAGCAGCCAGACCCTATATGAGCAGTTCTTC. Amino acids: CASSQTLYEQFF.

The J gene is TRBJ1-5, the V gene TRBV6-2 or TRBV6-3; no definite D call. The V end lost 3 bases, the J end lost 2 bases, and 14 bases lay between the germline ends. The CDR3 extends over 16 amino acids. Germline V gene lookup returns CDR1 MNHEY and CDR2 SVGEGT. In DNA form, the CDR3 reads TGTGCCAGCAGTTATCCCCCGGCCGAAGGCAATCAGCCCCAGCATTTT. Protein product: CASSYPPAEGNQPQHF.

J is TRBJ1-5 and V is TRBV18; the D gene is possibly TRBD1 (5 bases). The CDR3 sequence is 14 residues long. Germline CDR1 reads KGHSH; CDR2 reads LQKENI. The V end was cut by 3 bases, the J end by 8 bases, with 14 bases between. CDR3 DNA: TGTGCCAGCTCACCGGGCGGGGGAATGGAGCCCCAGCATTTT. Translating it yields CASSPGGGMEPQHF. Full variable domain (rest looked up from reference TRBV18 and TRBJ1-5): NAGVMQNPRHLVRRRGQEARLRCSPMKGHSHVYWYRQLPEEGLKFMVYLQKENIIDESGMPKERFSAEFPKEGPSILRIQQVVRGDSAAYFCASSPGGGMEPQHFGDGTRLSIL.

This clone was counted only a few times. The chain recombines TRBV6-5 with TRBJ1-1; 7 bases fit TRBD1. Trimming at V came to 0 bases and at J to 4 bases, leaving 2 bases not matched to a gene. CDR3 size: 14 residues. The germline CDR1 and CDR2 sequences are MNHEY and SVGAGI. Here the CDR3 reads CASSYSTGSTEAFF. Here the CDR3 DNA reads TGTGCCAGCAGTTACTCGACAGGGTCCACTGAAGCTTTCTTT.

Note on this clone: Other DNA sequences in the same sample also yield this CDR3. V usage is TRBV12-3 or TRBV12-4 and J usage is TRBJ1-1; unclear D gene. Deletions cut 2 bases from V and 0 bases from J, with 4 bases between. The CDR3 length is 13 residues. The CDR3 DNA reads TGTGCCAGCAGTTTAACAGTGAACACTGAAGCTTTCTTT. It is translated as CASSLTVNTEAFF.